Listed below are T cell receptor beta chains from one sample, sequenced in a study of memory CD4+ T cells and cytomegalovirus serostatus. Profiling relied on immunoSEQ multiplex PCR, and the TCRdb table lists in-frame clones only, not all of them. Among tens of thousands of clones listed, roughly four fifths were seen once. The specimen sequenced was memory CD4+ T cells from blood. These receptors all stem from an adult in good health and CMV-seronegative. Both conserved end residues are part of each CDR3.

J | V | CDR3
TRBJ2-2 | TRBV5-4 | CASSPPGGGTGELFF
TRBJ1-6 | TRBV30 | CAGGPGNSPLHF
TRBJ2-3 | TRBV5-1 | CASSQTGRRTDTQYF
TRBJ2-7 | TRBV6-1 | CASSGLAGLKDEQYF
TRBJ2-3 | TRBV28 | CASSPLGVAENTDTQYF
TRBJ2-3 | TRBV18 | CASSPQGSTDTQYF
TRBJ1-2 | TRBV6-1 | CASSETENYGYTF
TRBJ2-7 | TRBV7-2 | CASSDRRSGLSYEQYF
TRBJ2-5 | TRBV5-3 | CASSPGGSRQETQYF
TRBJ1-5 | TRBV7-9 | CASSTQGAGHQPQHF
TRBJ1-1 | TRBV30 | CAWSEGGYTEAFF
TRBJ2-5 | TRBV15 | CATSRDGGPQETQYF
TRBJ2-2 | TRBV27 | CASSLYRVTGELFF
TRBJ1-3 | TRBV30 | CAWSSGNTIYF
TRBJ2-1 | TRBV7-9 | CASSRDRAIYNEQFF
TRBJ2-7 | TRBV5-1 | CASKEQGSFYEQYF
TRBJ2-3 | TRBV5-4 | CASSLVGLANTDTQYF
TRBJ2-3 | TRBV2 | CASSRSGAPTDTQYF
TRBJ2-7 | TRBV11-2 | CASSVDSSSYEQYF
TRBJ2-2 | TRBV7-2 | CASSFNRGTGELFF
TRBJ1-4 | TRBV7-9 | CASSLDLLGGANEKLFF
TRBJ2-6 | TRBV19 | CASTLGDTLSGANVLTF
TRBJ2-2 | TRBV9 | CASSARQGRGELFF
TRBJ2-7 | TRBV11-2 | CASRVDLISDEQYF
TRBJ2-5 | TRBV28 | CASTGTGGQETQYF
TRBJ2-2 | TRBV4-3 | CASSQSRTRAHTGELFF
TRBJ2-7 | TRBV5-4 | CASSSLDEQYF
TRBJ2-1 | TRBV4-1 | CASSPYSGSSYNEQFF
TRBJ1-1 | TRBV6-6 | CASSYGGGVANTEAFF
TRBJ2-3 | TRBV5-1 | CASSLDQGSDTQYF
TRBJ1-5 | TRBV30 | CAWSVRARGNQPQHF
TRBJ1-3 | TRBV7-2 | CASSLPTIQGARGNTIYF
TRBJ2-3 | TRBV5-5 | CASSPTSGTDTQYF
TRBJ2-7 | TRBV2 | CASSEQESYEQYF
TRBJ1-3 | TRBV7-8 | CASSPAGATSGNTIYF
TRBJ1-1 | TRBV11-2 | CASSLDNTEAFF
TRBJ1-3 | TRBV6-5 | CASSLYPVGNTIYF
TRBJ1-2 | TRBV5-1 | CASSLGAGSDYGYTF
TRBJ2-1 | TRBV7-2 | CASSPQGLASDEQFF
TRBJ2-2 | TRBV7-9 | CASSLRQTTGELFF
TRBJ2-5 | TRBV10-3 | CAISESLGTSGSGTQYF
TRBJ1-3 | TRBV5-4 | CASSLFSSQGRDTIYF
TRBJ1-1 | TRBV6-6 | CASSRTGENTEAFF
TRBJ2-3 | TRBV4-2 | CASSQIAGDSDTQYF
TRBJ1-2 | TRBV5-6 | CASSVTGTDGYTF
TRBJ1-5 | TRBV18 | CASSPGTGGNQPQHF
TRBJ1-2 | TRBV28 | CASSPLSSTTTRSYGYTF
TRBJ2-6 | TRBV19 | CATLAGPGANVLTF
TRBJ2-1 | TRBV5-1 | CASSLVSGTSSYNEQFF
TRBJ1-3 | TRBV6-1 | CASSNLNTIYF